This TCR beta chain originates from a study of blood T cell repertoires in COVID-19. Whole-study context: Whether acute or convalescent, the COVID-19 samples came from the United States, Italy and Spain. PBMCs, B-cell-depleted T cells, or T cells were the source of the cDNA or gDNA that made up the material.

Under the authors' procedure: The authors estimated nucleated cell counts from reference gene primer amplification. Measured with immunoSEQ multiplex PCR; TCRdb has only the in-frame clones, and not every one. Clone size and V and J calls were adopted from that table, with D and trimming inferred from the DNA. The sample shows under 250,000 clones, roughly 83% of them seen only once. The CDR3 runs 14 residues. Germline CDR1 and CDR2: SNHLY and FYNNEI. Between the trimmed V and J ends, which lost 8 bases and 0 bases, there was a span of 11 bases. This clone was detected only once. The specimen sequenced was peripheral blood. The TCR comes from a woman in her 70s with active or convalescent COVID-19. The gene calls are TRBV2 and TRBJ2-1; no reliable D call. The CDR3 region is CASSGLLSYNEQFF. The CDR3 DNA is TGTGCCAGCTCCGGGTTGCTCTCCTACAATGAGCAGTTCTTC.